This T cell receptor (beta chain) comes out of a study of blood T cell repertoires in COVID-19. The table came from immunoSEQ multiplex PCR; TCRdb's copy has only in-frame clones and leaves some out. Of around 180,000 clones listed, 84% are singletons. The germline V gene encodes CDR1 PRHDT and CDR2 FYEKMQ (reference sequence). V trimming: 5 bases; J trimming: 4 bases; junction bases outside the gene matches: 6. This CDR3 region has 14 residues. This rearrangement joins TRBV13 to TRBJ1-1; 8 nucleotides agree with TRBD1. The TCR sequence derives from a man in his fifties who had recovered from COVID-19. Sequenced: PBMCs or T cells enriched from blood (not recorded which). CDR3 sequence: CASSIRQGITEAFF. The CDR3 DNA sequence: TGTGCCAGCAGCATCAGACAGGGGATCACTGAAGCTTTCTTT.